Below, 21 T cell receptor beta chains from the same sample are listed, as sequenced in a study of radiation and T cells in renal cell carcinoma. Produced via immunoSEQ multiplex PCR; TCRdb's table is partial and in-frame only. The data contain some 100,000 clones, more than 65% of them singletons. Sample time point: blood 4 weeks post-SBRT, at nephrectomy. This sample's treatment: 15 Gy SBRT to primary tumor, nephrectomy 4 weeks later. Sequenced material: blood, taken from a patient whose treatment included radiotherapy and nephrectomy. These receptors were collected from a man in his sixties with renal cell carcinoma.

The chain couples TRBV9 to TRBJ2-5; a possible D gene is TRBD2 (6 bases). The CDR3 consists of 14 residues. Germline-derived CDR1 and CDR2 are SGDLS and YYNGEE. Trimming took 5 bases from V and 7 from J, leaving 18 bases between them. CDR3 protein: CASSATGAEGTQYF. DNA for the CDR3: TGTGCCAGCAGTGCTACGGGAGCCGAGGGGACCCAGTACTTC.

The CDR3 sequence: CASTASGRRNEQFF. CDR3 DNA sequence: TGTGCCAGTACCGCTAGCGGGAGGCGGAATGAGCAGTTCTTC. The chain joins TRBV19 to TRBJ2-1, with 11 bases identical to TRBD2. CDR1 and CDR2 (germline): LNHDA, SQIVND (reference sequence). CDR3 length equals 14 residues. Trimming cost V 7 bases and J 7 bases; bases outside gene matches: 6. The whole variable domain, filled in from reference TRBV19 and TRBJ2-1, reads DGGITQSPKYLFRKEGQNVTLSCEQNLNHDAMYWYRQDPGQGLRLIYYSQIVNDFQKGDIAEGYSVSREKKESFPLTVTSAQKNPTAFYLCASTASGRRNEQFFGPGTRLTVL.

The gene calls are TRBV7-2 and TRBJ2-7, with TRBD1 matching 9 bases. With V trimmed by 5 bases and J by 2 bases, 7 bases remained unmatched. Germline V gene sequence: CDR1 SGHTA, CDR2 FQGNSA. The CDR3 covers 15 residues. The CDR3: CASSGAGTGPYEQYF. Written as DNA, the CDR3 is TGTGCCAGCAGCGGCGCCGGGACAGGGCCCTACGAGCAGTACTTC.

This clone was found once. This chain links TRBV19 with TRBJ2-3, with a tentative D call TRBD2 (6 bases). Germline-derived CDR1 and CDR2 are LNHDA and SQIVND (reference sequence). Deletions cut 0 bases from V and 5 bases from J, with 15 bases between. The CDR3 consists of 16 residues. Written as DNA, the CDR3 is TGTGCCAGTAGTATAGATCAGGAGGGACTTGGAGATACGCAGTATTTT. Encoded protein: CASSIDQEGLGDTQYF.

This chain connects TRBV4-1 to TRBJ1-1; D is perhaps TRBD1 (5 bases). This CDR3 is built from 15 residues. The germline V and J ends were trimmed by 1 base and 10 bases, with 19 bases remaining between them. CDR1 and CDR2 from the germline V gene are MGHRA and YSYEKL. CDR3 in amino acids: CASSQVGAALQGAFF. CDR3 sequence (DNA): TGCGCCAGCAGCCAAGTCGGGGCAGCCCTCCAAGGAGCTTTCTTT.

The V gene is TRBV23-1, the J gene TRBJ2-7; 7 bases are shared with TRBD2. TRBV23-1 is known as an ORF, though its function is uncertain. V shed 2 bases and J 7 bases; nucleotides not matched to a gene: 14. The CDR3 has 16 amino acids. The CDR3 DNA sequence: TGCGCCAGCAGTCAACCGGCGACTAGCAGTCTAGTGGAGCAGTACTTC. This sequence encodes CASSQPATSSLVEQYF.

The chain recombines TRBV7-7 with TRBJ2-3, with D tentatively TRBD1 (6 bases). The CDR3 is made up of 14 amino acids. CDR1 is SSHAT and CDR2 is FNYEAQ in the germline V gene (reference sequence). Trimming left V 6 bases short and J 5 bases short, with 15 bases between. For the CDR3, the DNA is TGTGCCAGCAGTTCTGGACCCAGGGGAGATACGCAGTATTTT. Encoded protein: CASSSGPRGDTQYF.

The gene calls are TRBV7-8 and TRBJ2-1; D remains ambiguous. The V end was cut by 2 bases, the J end by 10 bases, with 6 bases between. Germline V gene lookup returns CDR1 SGHVS and CDR2 FQNEAQ. The CDR3 is made up of 11 amino acids. This CDR3 is CASSLWREQFF. In nucleotides, the CDR3 is TGTGCCAGCAGCTTATGGCGGGAGCAGTTCTTC.

This chain joins TRBV5-1 and TRBJ2-3, with TRBD2 matching 12 bases. From germline, CDR1 is SGHRS and CDR2 YFSETQ. CDR3 length: 16 residues. V lost 5 bases, J lost 1 base, and 5 bases stayed unmatched. The CDR3 sequence is CASSPGTSGRTDTQYF. In nucleotides, the CDR3 is TGCGCCAGCAGTCCCGGGACTAGCGGGCGCACAGATACGCAGTATTTT.

This chain connects TRBV4-3 to TRBJ1-2; TRBD1 agrees at 8 bases. The CDR3 spans 16 residues. V was clipped by 0 bases and J by 3 bases; unmatched bases: 6. Germline V lookup: CDR1 LGHNA, CDR2 YSLEER. The CDR3 coding sequence is TGCGCCAGCAGCCAAGATGTGGGACAGGCGGACTATGGCTACACCTTC. Translation: CASSQDVGQADYGYTF.

This chain links TRBV6-6 with TRBJ2-7, with 13 bases aligning to TRBD2. CDR1 MNHNY and CDR2 SVGAGI come from the germline V gene (reference sequence). This CDR3 comprises 16 residues. V lost 4 bases and J lost 5; bases outside the gene matches: 8. CDR3 protein: CASSSLGLAGDNEQYF. CDR3 DNA: TGTGCCAGCAGTTCCCTCGGACTAGCGGGAGACAACGAGCAGTACTTC.

V usage is TRBV14 and J usage is TRBJ2-7; 8 bases agree with TRBD1. The CDR3 is 16 residues long. Per the germline V gene, CDR1 is SGHDN and CDR2 is FVKESK. Germline trimming cut 5 bases from V and 6 bases from J; bases unmatched to any gene: 15. CDR3 DNA sequence: TGTGCCAGCAGCTTACCGGGAACAGGGGGATATGTCGAGCAGTACTTC. Encoded protein: CASSLPGTGGYVEQYF.

The chain links TRBV6-1 to TRBJ2-1; D is undetermined. Per germline, CDR1 MNHNS and CDR2 SASEGT. This CDR3 is 13 amino acids long. V gave up 6 bases and J gave up 1 base, with 7 bases separating them. The CDR3 loop is CASSRYSYNEQFF. The CDR3 bases are TGTGCCAGCAGCAGGTATTCCTACAATGAGCAGTTCTTC.

This sequence joins TRBV10-1 and TRBJ2-5; D ambiguous. Trimming removed 4 bases at V and 11 bases at J, with 11 bases between. The CDR3 totals 11 residues. Germline CDR1 and CDR2: WNHNN and SYGVQD (reference sequence). The CDR3 bases are TGCGCCAGCAGTGCGAGGACCCGGCAGTACTTC. Amino acid sequence: CASSARTRQYF.

The chain is built from TRBV29-1 and TRBJ1-2; weak D call: TRBD1 (6 bases). V was shortened by 1 base and J by 2 bases, with 14 bases between the two germline ends. Germline V gene data show CDR1 as SQVTM and CDR2 as ANQGSEA. The CDR3 loop spans 15 amino acids. The chain's CDR3 is CSVEGGGPTNYGYTF. The CDR3 DNA is TGCAGCGTTGAAGGGGGGGGGCCCACGAACTATGGCTACACCTTC.

V and J are TRBV6-5 and TRBJ2-5, with D perhaps given as TRBD1 or TRBD2 (5 bases each). The DNA matches TRBJ2-7 better at its end, which makes the J call doubtful. Germline V CDR1 and CDR2: MNHEY, SVGAGI. There are 15 residues in the CDR3. The CDR3 sequence is CASKSPHGAVYEQYF. CDR3 sequence (DNA): TGTGCCAGCAAGTCACCCCACGGGGCCGTCTACGAGCAGTACTTC.

The rearrangement joins TRBV18 to TRBJ2-7, with TRBD1 matching 10 bases. The CDR3 spans 14 residues. The germline V gene encodes CDR1 KGHSH and CDR2 LQKENI. Trimming removed 5 bases from V and 4 bases from J; junction bases left unmatched: 5. In DNA, the CDR3 is TGTGCCAGCTCATCCGGGACAGGGGAATACGAGCAGTACTTC. Its translation is CASSSGTGEYEQYF.

In DNA form, the CDR3 reads TGCGCCAGCAGCTCCGGGGACAGTCGCTCCTACGAGCAGTACTTC. Translated: CASSSGDSRSYEQYF. This chain links TRBV5-1 with TRBJ2-7; 7 bases match TRBD1. Trimming removed 3 bases from V and 0 bases from J; junction bases left unmatched: 6. The CDR3 is made up of 15 amino acids. Germline CDR1 is SGHRS and CDR2 is YFSETQ.

The chain couples TRBV19 to TRBJ1-1, with D perhaps matching TRBD1 (5 bases). Germline V gene lookup returns CDR1 LNHDA and CDR2 SQIVND (reference sequence). The CDR3 is 14 amino acids. Trimming left V 6 bases short and J 7 bases short, with 18 bases between. This chain's CDR3 is CASRFGGTGFEAFF. CDR3 nucleotide sequence: TGTGCCAGTAGGTTCGGAGGGACGGGCTTTGAAGCTTTCTTT.

This sequence joins TRBV6-1 and TRBJ2-5; maybe TRBD2 (5 bases). The CDR3 extends over 13 amino acids. From germline, CDR1 is MNHNS and CDR2 SASEGT. Trimming took off 7 bases at V and 4 bases at J, with 13 bases between the two ends. The CDR3 nucleotides are TGTGCCAGCACCCGCGAAGGGAGAGAGACCCAGTACTTC. It yields the protein CASTREGRETQYF.

The rearrangement uses TRBV29-1 and TRBJ1-3; TRBD1 matches 7 bases. Germline V gives CDR1 SQVTM, CDR2 ANQGSEA. The CDR3 totals 14 residues. Losses at the gene ends were 3 bases for V and 1 base for J; bases not matched to a gene: 3. The CDR3 nucleotides are TGCAGCGTTGATCCGACAGGGTCTGGAAACACCATATATTTT. This encodes CSVDPTGSGNTIYF.